These 12 T cell receptor beta chains came from one sample sequenced in a study of cytomegalovirus exposure and HLA in healthy donors. 13 Jbeta primers and 60 Vbeta primers were used for the PCR. Sequenced by immunoSEQ multiplex PCR; TCRdb stores in-frame clones only, minus some. The sample shows under 200,000 clones, 78% of them seen only once. Input material: PBMCs. The receptors derive from a woman aged 45-65 years in good health and CMV-seropositive.

Only a few counts were recorded for this clone. The chain carries TRBV7-6 and TRBJ2-2; 7 bases line up with TRBD1. The germline V gene has CDR1 SGHVS and CDR2 FNYEAQ. CDR3 length equals 15 residues. The trim removed 6 bases at V and 6 bases at J, leaving 10 bases unmatched. The CDR3 DNA reads as TGTGCCAGCAGTCTAGACAGGGATTTTCCCGGGGAGCTGTTTTTT. Protein product: CASSLDRDFPGELFF.

This rearrangement joins TRBV27 to TRBJ1-5; the D gene is possibly TRBD1 (5 bases). The germline V and J ends were trimmed by 5 bases and 0 bases, with 8 bases remaining between them. The CDR3 sequence is 14 residues long. The germline CDR1 and CDR2 sequences are MNHEY and SMNVEV (reference sequence). CDR3 amino acids: CASSPTDSNQPQHF. The CDR3 region has the DNA TGTGCCAGCAGTCCGACAGATAGCAATCAGCCCCAGCATTTT.

The chain is built from TRBV6-5 and TRBJ2-7, with 8 bases lining up with TRBD1. The CDR3 loop spans 14 amino acids. V shed 8 bases and J 4 bases; nucleotides not matched to a gene: 10. Germline assignment: CDR1 MNHEY and CDR2 SVGAGI. The CDR3 bases are TGTGCCAGCTCAATCCAGGGGGCAGGGTACGAGCAGTACTTC. Translated: CASSIQGAGYEQYF.

The rearrangement uses TRBV7-8 and TRBJ2-1; 7 nucleotides agree with TRBD2. Unmatched junction bases numbered 12, after V lost 5 bases and J lost 8 bases. Germline assignment: CDR1 SGHVS and CDR2 FQNEAQ. The CDR3 contains 15 residues. The chain's CDR3 is CASSPHLGLGDEQFF. The CDR3 DNA is TGTGCCAGCAGCCCCCATCTCGGACTAGGCGATGAGCAGTTCTTC.

This clone was found a few times. V gene TRBV7-9 combines with J gene TRBJ1-4, with D tentatively TRBD1 (5 bases). The length of the CDR3 is 15 residues. From germline, CDR1 is SEHNR and CDR2 FQNEAQ (reference sequence). Trimming cost V 4 bases and J 7 bases, with 16 bases left between them. CDR3 region: CASSSPGKGREKLFF. The CDR3, as DNA: TGTGCCAGCAGCTCGCCAGGGAAGGGTCGTGAAAAACTGTTTTTT.

This clone occurred a few times. Other DNA sequences in the sample encode the same CDR3. The chain joins TRBV9 to TRBJ2-7; 10 bases align to TRBD2. The junction had 6 bases not matched to a gene; V was cut back by 4 bases and J by 2 bases. CDR3 size: 15 residues. Germline-derived CDR1 and CDR2 are SGDLS and YYNGEE. CDR3 nucleotides: TGTGCCAGCAGCTTCGGACTAGCGGAGCCCTACGAGCAGTACTTC. Translating it yields CASSFGLAEPYEQYF.

The chain recombines TRBV10-1 with TRBJ1-6, with D possibly being TRBD1 (5 bases). The germline CDR1 and CDR2 sequences are WNHNN and SYGVQD (reference sequence). The CDR3 totals 21 residues. The CDR3 sequence: CDWEDLGRAAISSSYNSPLHF. DNA for the CDR3: TGCGACTGGGAGGACTTGGGACGGGCAGCGATTAGCAGCTCCTATAATTCACCCCTCCACTTT.

This sequence joins TRBV30 and TRBJ2-7; no reliable D call. This CDR3 contains 14 residues. With 6 bases removed from V and 3 bases from J, the gap between germline ends came to 18 bases. Germline V CDR1 and CDR2: GTSNPN, SVGIG (reference sequence). CDR3 bases: TGTGCCTGTACATTGTCCGGAGCCTACTACGAGCAGTACTTC. Its protein is CACTLSGAYYEQYF.

The chain couples TRBV10-3 to TRBJ2-1, with 9 bases matching TRBD1. Trimming took 0 bases from V and 8 from J; bases not matched to a gene: 8. The germline V gene encodes CDR1 ENHRY and CDR2 SYGVKD. The CDR3 is made up of 16 amino acids. The DNA for the CDR3 is TGTGCCATCAGTGAGTCGTTGGGACAGGGTACGGATGAGCAGTTCTTC. It is translated as CAISESLGQGTDEQFF.

The V call is TRBV7-2, the J call TRBJ1-2; possibly TRBD1 for D (6 bases). Germline V gives CDR1 SGHTA, CDR2 FQGNSA. The ends were cut back, 1 base at V and 8 bases at J, with 14 bases in the middle. The CDR3 covers 14 residues. The DNA for the CDR3 is TGTGCCAGCAGCTTAGAAGGGGCAGGGGTGGGCTACACCTTC. It codes for CASSLEGAGVGYTF. Variable domain in full (rest from reference TRBV7-2 and TRBJ1-2): GAGVSQSPSNKVTEKGKDVELRCDPISGHTALYWYRQSLGQGLEFLIYFQGNSAPDKSGLPSDRFSAERTGGSVSTLTIQRTQQEDSAVYLCASSLEGAGVGYTFGSGTRLTVV.

The rearrangement uses TRBV5-1 and TRBJ1-5, with D possibly being TRBD1 (5 bases). Trimming cost V 4 bases and J 5 bases, with 16 bases left between them. This CDR3 is built from 15 residues. Germline V gene sequence: CDR1 SGHRS, CDR2 YFSETQ. The CDR3 region has the DNA TGCGCCAGCAGCCCGGACGGCCCACAGGATCAGCCCCAGCATTTT. Its translation: CASSPDGPQDQPQHF.

The gene calls are TRBV5-1 and TRBJ1-2, with 9 nucleotides matching TRBD1. With 4 bases clipped from V and 4 bases from J, the junction kept 8 bases outside the gene matches. Germline V lookup: CDR1 SGHRS, CDR2 YFSETQ. This CDR3 is built from 15 residues. The CDR3 spells CASSAGGQGPYGYTF. Here the CDR3 DNA reads TGCGCCAGCAGCGCCGGGGGACAGGGCCCCTATGGCTACACCTTC.